This is a list of T cell receptor beta chains from one sample in a study of CD8 T cells in ankylosing spondylitis. TCRdb reprocessed the 5' RACE reads with MiXCR, giving one entry per CDR3 protein. Counted here are more than 600,000 distinct CDR3 sequences, around 20% occurring once; the ten biggest clones make up over 15%. The sequencing input was blood, either unsorted or a sorted T cell fraction (not recorded which). Every receptor here comes from a male donor with ankylosing spondylitis. Both conserved end residues are part of each CDR3. D genes are given only for firm matches. Part of the rows lack a size; the others show once, few, many or a class for expanded clones.

V gene	J gene	clone size	D gene	CDR3 protein	CDR3 DNA
TRBV27	TRBJ2-1	.	.	CASSLSNVGVRFF	TGTGCCAGCAGTTTATCGAATGTAGGGGTAAGGTTCTTC
TRBV20-1	TRBJ1-1	.	.	CSASQPEYTFF	TGCAGTGCTAGTCAGCCGGAGTATACTTTCTTT
TRBV7-2	TRBJ1-1	few	TRBD1	CASSTGDRVNTEAFF	TGTGCCAGCAGCACCGGTGACAGGGTTAACACTGAAGCTTTCTTT
TRBV27	TRBJ2-3	.	TRBD2	CASGLAGGPVVTDTQYF	TGTGCCAGCGGTCTAGCGGGGGGGCCGGTTGTCACAGATACGCAGTATTTT
TRBV5-1	TRBJ2-3	few	.	CASREGPTSTDTQYF	TGCGCCAGCAGGGAAGGACCAACTAGCACAGATACGCAGTATTTT
TRBV6-1	TRBJ1-6	.	.	CASRTEESNSPLHF	TGTGCCAGCAGAACAGAGGAGTCGAATTCACCCCTCCACTTT
TRBV27	TRBJ1-1	.	.	CASSLSTVTEAFF	TGTGCCAGCAGTTTATCGACAGTCACTGAAGCTTTCTTT
TRBV30	TRBJ2-1	few	.	CAWSPFGEQFF	TGTGCCTGGAGTCCCTTTGGGGAGCAGTTCTTC
TRBV7-2	TRBJ1-1	.	.	CASSLGGRPYTEAFF	TGTGCCAGCAGCTTAGGGGGCAGACCTTACACTGAAGCTTTCTTT
TRBV24-1	TRBJ2-1	.	TRBD2	CATSLQAGDNEQFF	TGTGCCACCAGTTTACAAGCGGGAGACAATGAGCAGTTCTTC
TRBV2	TRBJ2-7	.	.	CASSERGEGEQYF	TGTGCCAGCAGTGAAAGAGGGGAAGGGGAGCAGTACTTC
TRBV29-1	TRBJ2-7	few	TRBD1	CSVWDRDEQYF	TGCAGCGTTTGGGACAGGGACGAGCAGTACTTC
TRBV27	TRBJ1-1	few	.	CASSLGVGVVGTEAFF	TGTGCCAGCAGTTTAGGGGTGGGGGTGGTGGGCACTGAAGCTTTCTTT
TRBV28	TRBJ2-7	.	.	CASSLGRGYSYF	TGTGCCAGCAGTTTAGGCAGGGGATATTCGTACTTC
TRBV20-1	TRBJ2-1	.	.	CSATGSATKRNEQFF	TGCAGTGCTACGGGTAGCGCCACGAAGAGGAATGAGCAGTTCTTC
TRBV27	TRBJ2-5	.	.	CASSPTETQYF	TGTGCCAGCAGTCCCACGGAGACCCAGTACTTC
TRBV7-8	TRBJ1-5	.	.	CASSANQGQPQHF	TGTGCCAGCAGCGCGAACCAGGGGCAGCCCCAGCATTTT
TRBV19	TRBJ1-1	.	.	CASIPDRNTEAFF	TGTGCCAGTATTCCTGACAGGAACACTGAAGCTTTCTTT
TRBV12-3/TRBV12-4	TRBJ1-2	few	.	CASSELGYHYGYTF	TGTGCCAGCAGTGAACTAGGGTACCACTATGGCTACACCTTC
TRBV29-1	TRBJ2-2	few	TRBD1	CSVYGTGLTGELFF	TGCAGCGTTTACGGGACAGGGCTTACCGGGGAGCTGTTTTTT